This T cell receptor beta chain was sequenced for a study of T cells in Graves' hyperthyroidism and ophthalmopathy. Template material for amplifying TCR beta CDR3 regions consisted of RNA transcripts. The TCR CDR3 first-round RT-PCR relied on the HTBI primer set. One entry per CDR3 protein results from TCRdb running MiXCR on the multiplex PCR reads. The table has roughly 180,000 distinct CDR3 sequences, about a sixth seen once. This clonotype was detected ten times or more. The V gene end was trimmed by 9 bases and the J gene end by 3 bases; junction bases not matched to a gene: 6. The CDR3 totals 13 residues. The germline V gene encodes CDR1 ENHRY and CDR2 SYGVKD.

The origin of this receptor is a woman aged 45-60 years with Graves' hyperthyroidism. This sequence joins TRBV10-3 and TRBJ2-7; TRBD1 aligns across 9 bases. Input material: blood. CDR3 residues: CAIGTGNIYEQYF. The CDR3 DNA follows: TGTGCCATAGGGACAGGGAATATCTACGAGCAGTACTTC.